This T cell receptor (beta chain) was profiled in a study of T-cell memory formation after mild COVID-19. MiXCR, applied by TCRdb to the 5' RACE reads, yields one record per CDR3 protein. The repertoire holds over 450,000 distinct CDR3 sequences, roughly 22% seen once, with about 12% in the top ten. This CDR3 has 13 residues. Germline values: CDR1 MNHEY, CDR2 SVGAGI. Trimming removed 3 bases at V and 4 bases at J, with 10 bases between. The receptor comes from an adult woman who had mild COVID-19 (a few samples of this study predate the infection). Cell type and time point are not known. The chain employs TRBV6-5 and TRBJ2-7; no reliable D call. Sequencing was done on a sample of PBMCs or a T cell subset sorted from them (not recorded which). As DNA, the CDR3 is TGTGCCAGCAGTTATATCCAAAAGTACGAGCAGTACTTC. Residues: CASSYIQKYEQYF.